The 9 T cell receptor beta chains in this list originate from one sample, sequenced in a study of Ad26.COV2.S vaccination and SARS-CoV-2 variants. TCRdb's copy holds only in-frame clones and misses some; the assay was immunoSEQ multiplex PCR. Here the sample spans hundreds of thousands of clones, 89% being singletons. Indicated treatment: some 20 received Ad26.COV2.S at low or high dose, single or two shots; several received placebo; per-sample allocation not given. Sampling happened 63 days after the first vaccine or placebo injection. Sequenced material: peripheral blood, taken in a trial of Ad26.COV2.S vaccine versus placebo. The origin of the receptors is a person aged 18-65 years who received the Ad26.COV2.S COVID-19 vaccine or a placebo.

This chain connects TRBV7-2 to TRBJ1-5; D remains ambiguous. CDR1 is SGHTA and CDR2 is FQGNSA in the germline V gene. The CDR3 is 13 residues long. The ends were cut back, 6 bases at V and 3 bases at J, with 9 bases in the middle. In nucleotides, the CDR3 is TGTGCCAGCAGATTGGAGTTCAATCAGCCCCAGCATTTT. This gives the protein CASRLEFNQPQHF.

This chain uses TRBV5-4 with TRBJ1-4; the match to TRBD1 covers 7 bases. V shed 2 bases, J shed 6 bases, and the junction held 4 bases outside the gene matches. Per the germline V gene, CDR1 is SGHNT and CDR2 is YYREEE (reference sequence). This CDR3 contains 14 residues. CDR3 loop: CASSLDRVDEKLFF. Written as DNA, the CDR3 is TGTGCCAGCAGCTTAGACAGGGTGGATGAAAAACTGTTTTTT.

The genes are TRBV5-1 and TRBJ2-3; D gene unclear. Germline lookup yields CDR1 SGHRS and CDR2 YFSETQ. This CDR3 has 14 residues. Trimming took 4 bases from V and 5 from J, leaving 14 bases between them. The CDR3 protein is CASSLRTSGDTQYF. The DNA of the CDR3 is TGCGCCAGCAGCCTAAGGACCAGTGGAGATACGCAGTATTTT.

The rearrangement links TRBV15 to TRBJ2-7; no reliable D call. The CDR3 extends over 17 amino acids. Germline CDR1 reads LNHNV; CDR2 reads YYDKDF (reference sequence). Trimming left V 1 base short and J 4 bases short, with 20 bases between. CDR3 sequence reads: CATSRAFEADIVYEQYV. CDR3 in DNA: TGTGCCACCAGCAGAGCTTTTGAGGCTGATATCGTTTACGAGCAGTACGTC.

The chain recombines TRBV5-8 with TRBJ1-1; tentatively, D is TRBD1 (6 bases). CDR1 SGHTS and CDR2 YDEGEE come from the germline V gene. The CDR3 has 14 amino acids. Trimming stripped 4 bases from V and 3 bases from J, with 13 bases between. The chain's CDR3 is CASSAGHIHTEAFF. The CDR3 DNA sequence: TGTGCCAGCAGCGCGGGACACATACACACTGAAGCTTTCTTT.

CDR3 residues: CASSIAASGRVYNEQFF. The CDR3 DNA sequence: TGTGCCAGTAGTATAGCGGCTAGCGGGAGGGTATACAATGAGCAGTTCTTC. This sequence joins TRBV19 and TRBJ2-1, with 12 bases aligning to TRBD2. Germline CDR1 is LNHDA and CDR2 is SQIVND (reference sequence). Trimming at V came to 1 base and at J to 4 bases, leaving 5 bases not matched to a gene. The CDR3 extends over 17 amino acids.

The sample holds one count of this clone. The chain employs TRBV19 and TRBJ2-5; D perhaps matches TRBD2 (5 bases). V was pared by 5 bases and J by 7 bases, with 14 bases between. Germline assignment: CDR1 LNHDA and CDR2 SQIVND (reference sequence). The CDR3 totals 13 residues. The CDR3 protein is CASSPTPEGTQYF. The CDR3 DNA is TGTGCCAGTAGTCCAACACCCGAGGGGACCCAGTACTTC.

The chain employs TRBV18 and TRBJ1-3; D unresolved. V shed 3 bases and J shed 4 bases, with 16 bases lying between them. The CDR3 totals 16 residues. Germline V gene lookup returns CDR1 KGHSH and CDR2 LQKENI. Here the CDR3 DNA reads TGTGCCAGCTCACCCCTCAGTTGGGTACAAGGAAACACCATATATTTT. Translation: CASSPLSWVQGNTIYF.

The CDR3 DNA sequence: TGCGCCAGCAGTCTGACAGGGACCTACACAGATACGCAGTATTTT. This gives the protein CASSLTGTYTDTQYF. V and J are TRBV5-1 and TRBJ2-3; TRBD1 matches 7 bases. This CDR3 contains 15 residues. CDR1 is SGHRS and CDR2 is YFSETQ in the germline V gene. The V and J ends lost 5 bases and 2 bases, in that order; junction bases with no gene match: 8.